A single sample gave rise to the 15 T cell receptor beta chains below, sequenced in a study of shared clonotypes between healthy human individuals. TCRdb's table, derived via immunoSEQ multiplex PCR, lists solely in-frame clones and lacks some. This table holds under 650,000 clones, about 96% found once. The specimen was naive CD4+ T cells sorted from blood. Subset described: CD45RA+ positively selected. The receptors here all came from a woman in her 30s in good health.

This chain joins TRBV11-2 and TRBJ2-5; no clear D. CDR1 and CDR2 from the germline V gene are SGHAT and FQNNGV. The CDR3 is made up of 13 amino acids. V lost 3 bases and J 0 bases, leaving 5 bases between the germline ends. CDR3 sequence: CASSFLYQETQYF. As DNA, the CDR3 is TGTGCCAGCAGCTTCCTGTACCAAGAGACCCAGTACTTC.

The chain couples TRBV14 to TRBJ1-2; D is unresolved. Germline-derived CDR1 and CDR2 are SGHDN and FVKESK. V was shortened by 5 bases and J by 2 bases, with 9 bases between the two germline ends. The CDR3 sequence is 13 residues long. CDR3 sequence (DNA): TGTGCCAGCAGCAGGGCCAGGAACTATGGCTACACCTTC. Translating gives CASSRARNYGYTF.

This chain's CDR3 is CASSSADSHTLETQYF. The CDR3 region has the DNA TGTGCCAGCAGTTCAGCAGACAGTCATACGTTGGAGACCCAGTACTTC. The chain recombines TRBV27 with TRBJ2-5; D may be TRBD1 (5 bases). V lost 4 bases, J lost 5 bases, and 20 bases lay in between. The CDR3 sequence is 16 residues long. CDR1 and CDR2 from the germline V gene are MNHEY and SMNVEV (reference sequence).

The CDR3 reads CSVGGRGRTYEQYF. The CDR3 nucleotides read TGCAGCGTTGGCGGGCGCGGACGGACCTACGAGCAGTACTTC. The chain has TRBV29-1 and TRBJ2-7, with D perhaps TRBD2 (5 bases). Germline CDR1 SQVTM, CDR2 ANQGSEA. The CDR3 has 14 amino acids. Trimming left V 4 bases short and J 2 bases short, with 15 bases between.

The chain has TRBV20-1 and TRBJ2-7; the D gene is possibly TRBD2 (6 bases). Trimming cost V 3 bases and J 5 bases, with 8 bases left between them. The CDR3 has 11 residues. CDR1 DFQATT and CDR2 SNEGSKA come from the germline V gene (reference sequence). The CDR3 loop reads CSASGSDEQYF. The CDR3 DNA follows: TGCAGTGCTAGCGGGAGTGACGAGCAGTACTTC.

The chain employs TRBV27 and TRBJ2-5; 12 bases are a match to TRBD1. The germline V gene encodes CDR1 MNHEY and CDR2 SMNVEV (reference sequence). This CDR3 contains 16 residues. With 6 bases clipped from V and 4 bases from J, the junction kept 9 bases outside the gene matches. CDR3 coding DNA: TGTGCCAGCAGAGACCTCCGGGACAGGGGGCGAGAGACCCAGTACTTC. Its protein product is CASRDLRDRGRETQYF.

The chain combines TRBV19 with TRBJ2-5; D might be TRBD1 or TRBD2, each matching 5 bases. The end of the DNA aligns better with TRBJ2-7, so the J call may be wrong. CDR1 is LNHDA and CDR2 is SQIVND in the germline V gene (reference sequence). The CDR3 is 14 residues long. Here the CDR3 DNA reads TGTGCCAGTAGTAACCGGGACCGGAGCTACGAGCAGTACTTC. Amino acids: CASSNRDRSYEQYF.

The genes are TRBV11-3 and TRBJ1-1; D may be TRBD1 (5 bases). This CDR3 has 13 amino acids. In germline, CDR1 is SGHNT, CDR2 YENEEA. The V and J ends lost 1 base and 3 bases respectively, with 6 bases between them. CDR3 DNA sequence: TGTGCCAGCAGCTTAGTAGGGGACACTGAAGCTTTCTTT. Amino acid sequence: CASSLVGDTEAFF.

This chain joins TRBV28 and TRBJ2-7; D unclear. The CDR3 runs 16 residues. Germline CDR1 reads MDHEN; CDR2 reads SYDVKM. Deletions cut 2 bases from V and 0 bases from J, with 14 bases between. This CDR3 reads CASSLVMYGISYEQYF. For the CDR3, the DNA is TGTGCCAGCAGTTTAGTGATGTACGGTATCTCCTACGAGCAGTACTTC.

This clone has just a few counts. The gene calls are TRBV10-2 and TRBJ1-4; D call uncertain. The germline V gene encodes CDR1 WSHSY and CDR2 SAAADI. The CDR3 is 13 amino acids. The V end was cut by 1 base, the J end by 5 bases, with 5 bases between. In DNA, the CDR3 is TGCGCCAGCAGTGAGTTATCAAATGAAAAACTGTTTTTT. It is translated as CASSELSNEKLFF.

The genes are TRBV4-1 and TRBJ2-7, with TRBD2 identical over 7 bases. The V and J ends lost 0 bases and 6 bases, in that order; junction bases with no gene match: 17. The germline gives CDR1 MGHRA, CDR2 YSYEKL. This CDR3 region has 18 residues. CDR3 sequence: CASSQDPPSDSWGGEQYF. The CDR3 DNA is TGCGCCAGCAGCCAAGACCCCCCGTCGGACTCTTGGGGGGGCGAGCAGTACTTC.

The CDR3 is CASSEKYPSYEQYF. CDR3 nucleotides: TGTGCCAGCAGCGAGAAATATCCCTCCTACGAGCAGTACTTC. The chain is built from TRBV6-5 and TRBJ2-7, with D uncertain. Between the trimmed V and J ends, which lost 6 bases and 0 bases, there was a span of 12 bases. CDR1 and CDR2 from the germline V gene are MNHEY and SVGAGI. The CDR3 spans 14 residues.

The chain uses TRBV7-9 and TRBJ1-3; D unclear. The CDR3 totals 14 residues. The germline V gene encodes CDR1 SEHNR and CDR2 FQNEAQ (reference sequence). V lost 3 bases and J lost 1, with 7 bases in between. The CDR3 sequence is CASSLSGSGNTIYF. CDR3 in DNA: TGTGCCAGCAGCTTGTCGGGGTCTGGAAACACCATATATTTT.

This sequence joins TRBV6-1 and TRBJ1-4; D uncertain. Trimming stripped 1 base from V and 10 bases from J, with 10 bases between. Germline-derived CDR1 and CDR2 are MNHNS and SASEGT. The CDR3 loop spans 13 amino acids. The DNA for the CDR3 is TGTGCCAGCAGTGAAGTGGGGTGGGGAAAACTGTTTTTT. Encoded protein: CASSEVGWGKLFF.

This chain links TRBV15 with TRBJ2-7, with 7 nucleotides matching TRBD1. With 2 bases clipped from V and 1 base from J, the junction kept 8 bases outside the gene matches. Germline V gene sequence: CDR1 LNHNV, CDR2 YYDKDF (reference sequence). This CDR3 is 16 amino acids long. The CDR3 DNA is TGTGCCACCAGCAGACCCTCGACAGGGAGATCCTACGAGCAGTACTTC. Protein product: CATSRPSTGRSYEQYF.